What follows is one TCR beta chain and its context. Clones were read by immunoSEQ multiplex PCR, and TCRdb kept only the in-frame ones, dropping some. Counted here are approximately 50,000 clones, around 86% occurring once; the ten biggest clones make up about 7.8%. The CDR3 runs to 17 residues. Trimming removed 1 base at V and 0 bases at J, with 16 bases between. The germline CDR1 and CDR2 sequences are SGHRS and YFSETQ. This sample stems from a study of blood T cell repertoires in COVID-19. Study information: PBMCs, B-cell-depleted T cells, or T cells were the source of the cDNA or gDNA that made up the material.

This receptor was obtained from a man aged 45-65 years with active COVID-19. V usage is TRBV5-1 and J usage is TRBJ1-1; maybe TRBD1 (5 bases). Source material: peripheral blood. CDR3 amino acids: CASSLIGAAGMNTEAFF. The DNA of the CDR3 is TGCGCCAGCAGCTTGATAGGCGCGGCAGGGATGAACACTGAAGCTTTCTTT.